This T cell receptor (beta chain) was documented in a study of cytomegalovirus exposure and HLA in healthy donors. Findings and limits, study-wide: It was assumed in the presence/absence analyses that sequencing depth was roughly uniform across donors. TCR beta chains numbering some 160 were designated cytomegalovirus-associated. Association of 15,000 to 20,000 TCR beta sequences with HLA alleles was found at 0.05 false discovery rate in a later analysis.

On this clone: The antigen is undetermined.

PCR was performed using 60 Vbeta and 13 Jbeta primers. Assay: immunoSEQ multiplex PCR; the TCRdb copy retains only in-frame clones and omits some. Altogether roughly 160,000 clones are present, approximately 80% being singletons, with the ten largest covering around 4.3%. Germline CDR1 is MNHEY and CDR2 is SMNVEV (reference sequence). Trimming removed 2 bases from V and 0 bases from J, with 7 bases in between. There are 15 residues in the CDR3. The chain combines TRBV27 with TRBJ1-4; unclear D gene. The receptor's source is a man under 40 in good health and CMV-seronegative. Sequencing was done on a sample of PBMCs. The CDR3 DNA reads TGTGCCAGCAGTTTAATGCGGGCAACTAATGAAAAACTGTTTTTT. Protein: CASSLMRATNEKLFF.